A selection of T cell receptor beta chains follows, all from one sample in a study of shared clonotypes between healthy human individuals. Some clones are missing from TCRdb's copy, which holds only in-frame ones; the method was immunoSEQ multiplex PCR. The data contain 1,500,000 or so clones, 98% of them singletons. The sample was naive CD4+ T cells sorted from blood. These TCRs come from a man aged 25 to 45 in good health. Each CDR3 is given without its conserved first and last residue. The order of the fields is CDR3 length, D gene, V gene, J gene, CDR3 protein. A D gene is named only where the DNA matches it firmly.

10,NA,TRBV27,TRBJ1-5,ASSSPGQPQH
14,TRBD2,TRBV9,TRBJ2-1,ASSEITSGPYVEQF
15,NA,TRBV7-6,TRBJ2-1,ASRIRFSGVAYNEQF
14,NA,TRBV5-1,TRBJ2-1,ASSLARGRPVHEQF
13,NA,TRBV11-2,TRBJ2-3,ASNRRQVYTDTQY
11,NA,TRBV5-5,TRBJ2-7,ASSLEGFYEQY
12,NA,TRBV19,TRBJ2-3,ASRSTGITDTQY
12,NA,TRBV18,TRBJ2-1,ASSPELGYNEQF
9,NA,TRBV20-1,TRBJ2-1,SAYTGNEQF
11,NA,TRBV28,TRBJ2-2,ASTSGVTGELF
11,NA,TRBV7-8,TRBJ2-1,ASSYDSYNEQF
12,NA,TRBV13,TRBJ2-1,ASSVEGTLDEQF
13,TRBD2,TRBV30,TRBJ2-1,AWSKIAGGSNEQF
13,NA,TRBV18,TRBJ2-7,ASSQRDTSHYEQY
10,NA,TRBV13,TRBJ1-5,ASSGRGQPQH
14,NA,TRBV18,TRBJ2-7,ASSPLTGLSSYEQY
14,NA,TRBV18,TRBJ2-6,ASSRSGSSGANVLT
12,NA,TRBV5-5,TRBJ2-5,ASSLGGRMQTQY
15,TRBD2,TRBV19,TRBJ2-2,ASSSGLAGGLTGELF
14,NA,TRBV5-6,TRBJ2-7,ASSLSGSARYYEQY
13,NA,TRBV29-1,TRBJ2-3,SVESQGTSTDTQY
14,TRBD1,TRBV4-3,TRBJ1-1,ASSQYPGQGNTEAF
12,TRBD1,TRBV10-3,TRBJ2-7,AISGTGSSYEQY
11,NA,TRBV7-8,TRBJ2-7,ASSLRTMKEQY
11,NA,TRBV27,TRBJ1-1,ASSRPEGTEAF
14,NA,TRBV2,TRBJ1-4,ASSLPFGRVNEKLF
11,NA,TRBV28,TRBJ1-2,ASSLFPRYGYT
14,TRBD2,TRBV5-4,TRBJ2-1,ASSLALAGGFNEQF
11,NA,TRBV7-3,TRBJ2-3,ASSLRTVDTQY
14,NA,TRBV27,TRBJ2-1,ASSSPLRRSYNEQF
13,TRBD1,TRBV2,TRBJ1-2,ASRQGATREYGYT
12,NA,TRBV27,TRBJ1-1,ASINRPEGTEAF
12,NA,TRBV9,TRBJ2-1,ASSATLAGSTKF
13,NA,TRBV5-8,TRBJ2-2,ASSFQQGNTGELF
18,NA,TRBV28,TRBJ2-6,ASSSLAGLRPNSGANVLT